The present TCR beta chain was sequenced within a study of T cell changes during pregnancy in multiple sclerosis. CDR1 is MDHEN and CDR2 is SYDVKM in the germline V gene. The J segment lost 3 bases and the V segment lost 7 bases, leaving 12 bases of the junction unmatched. The CDR3 is 16 amino acids. Clones were read by immunoSEQ multiplex PCR, and TCRdb kept only the in-frame ones, dropping some. The data show 50,000 to 60,000 clones, with approximately 90% seen just once and about 3.7% held by the top ten. Sequenced material: peripheral blood, taken after pregnancy. This TCR came from a female donor in good health, enrolled as a control in a pregnancy study. The chain has TRBV28 and TRBJ1-2, with 9 bases fitting TRBD1. The CDR3 bases are TGTGCCAGCACCCTTGGACAGGGGCGTTTCTACTATGGCTACACCTTC. Translating gives CASTLGQGRFYYGYTF.